This T cell receptor (beta chain) originates from a study of blood T cell repertoires in COVID-19. The overall study: The samples span acute and convalescent COVID-19 from the United States, Italy and Spain.

V was clipped by 7 bases and J by 6 bases; unmatched bases: 6. CDR1 and CDR2 (germline): MRHNA, SNTAGT. The CDR3 totals 13 residues. Authors' methods: Nucleated cell counts were estimated from reference gene primer amplification. Assay: immunoSEQ multiplex PCR; the TCRdb copy retains only in-frame clones and omits some. V, J and clone size derive from that table, while D and trimming were established from the DNA sequence. The table lists 200,000 to 300,000 clones, 88% of them singletons. The sample consisted of peripheral blood. This receptor was identified in a man aged 60 to 75 who had recovered from COVID-19. The J gene is TRBJ2-1, the V gene TRBV6-4, with TRBD1 matching over 7 bases. CDR3 residues: CASTKTGSNEQFF. CDR3 bases: TGTGCCAGCACTAAGACAGGGAGCAATGAGCAGTTCTTC.